The clone carrying this T cell receptor (beta chain) came up a few times. This specimen comes from a study of blood T cell repertoires in COVID-19. Turning to the study itself: T cells, B-cell-depleted T cells, or PBMCs provided the cDNA or gDNA that served as material.

Original handling: It was from reference gene primer amplification that nucleated cell counts were estimated. Libraries were prepared by immunoSEQ multiplex PCR; TCRdb keeps only in-frame clonotypes and omits some of them. V, J and clone size reflect that table, while D and trimming were determined from the DNA. Seen here are fewer than 75,000 clones, approximately 75% observed once, and the top ten hold roughly 6.3%. Between the trimmed V and J ends, which lost 4 bases and 0 bases, there was a span of 14 bases. The germline V gene has CDR1 SGHKS and CDR2 YYEKEE (reference sequence). The CDR3 sequence is 16 residues long.

Sequencing was carried out using peripheral blood. The sequence was obtained from a woman aged 55 to 70 with acute or convalescent COVID-19. This sequence joins TRBV5-5 and TRBJ2-1, with D unclear. CDR3 region: CASSQTSPLSYNEQFF. In DNA, the CDR3 is TGTGCCAGCAGCCAAACATCTCCCCTCTCCTACAATGAGCAGTTCTTC.